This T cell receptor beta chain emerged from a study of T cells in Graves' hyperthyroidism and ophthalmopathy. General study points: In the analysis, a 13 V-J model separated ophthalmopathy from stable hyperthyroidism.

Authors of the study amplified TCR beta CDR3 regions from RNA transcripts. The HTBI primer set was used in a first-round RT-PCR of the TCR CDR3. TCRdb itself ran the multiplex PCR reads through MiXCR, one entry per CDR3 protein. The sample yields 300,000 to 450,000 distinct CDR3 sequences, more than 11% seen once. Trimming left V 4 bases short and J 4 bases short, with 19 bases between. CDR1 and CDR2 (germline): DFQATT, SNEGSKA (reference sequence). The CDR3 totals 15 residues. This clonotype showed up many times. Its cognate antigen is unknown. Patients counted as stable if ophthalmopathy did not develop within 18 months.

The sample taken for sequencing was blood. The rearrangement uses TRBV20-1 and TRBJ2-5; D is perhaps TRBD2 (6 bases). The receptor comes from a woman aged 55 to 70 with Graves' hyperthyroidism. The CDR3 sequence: CSATSQPGLGETQYF. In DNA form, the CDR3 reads TGCAGTGCTACATCTCAACCGGGACTCGGAGAGACCCAGTACTTC.